This T cell receptor (beta chain) comes out of a study of cytomegalovirus exposure and HLA in healthy donors. This table comes from immunoSEQ multiplex PCR, and its TCRdb copy is limited to in-frame clones, with some not included. Of approximately 120,000 clones listed, roughly 95% are singletons. Concerning this clone: The antigen is unknown.

The donors were members of the validation cohort comprising over 90 subjects, separate from the approximately 670-subject first cohort. Study results and caveats: Later, an analysis found that TCR clusters from the first cohort tended to co-occur in the roughly 130 validation repertoires. The investigators catalogued under 200 TCR beta chains as cytomegalovirus-associated.

Input material: PBMCs. This clonotype originated in a man younger than 35 in good health and CMV-seronegative.

The chain's CDR3 is CASSLERQPLISGNTIYF. The CDR3 DNA follows: TGTGCCAGCAGCTTAGAGAGGCAGCCACTCATCTCTGGAAACACCATATATTTT. The chain has TRBV13 and TRBJ1-3, with D hard to call. Germline-derived CDR1 and CDR2 are PRHDT and FYEKMQ (reference sequence). This CDR3 contains 18 residues. V was cut by 1 base and J by 0 bases, with 16 bases left in between.